Sequencing of this T cell receptor (beta chain) was carried out in a study of Graves' ophthalmopathy and Graves' hyperthyroidism. General observations from the study: Blood also contained most of the expanded thyroid clonotypes above 0.001 frequency.

Amplification of the TCR beta CDR3 regions used RNA transcripts (as template). RT-PCR with HTBI primers came first, then second-round multiplex PCR. A single record per CDR3 protein comes from TCRdb applying MiXCR to the multiplex PCR reads. Among about 620,000 distinct CDR3 sequences, about 24% were seen once, and the ten largest hold more than 5.5%. This clonotype was detected ten times or more. Its antigen remains unknown. The CDR3 totals 13 residues. In germline, CDR1 is GTSNPN, CDR2 SVGIG (reference sequence). V lost 1 base and J lost 9, with 16 bases in between. V usage is TRBV30 and J usage is TRBJ2-7; D not resolved. The receptor was isolated from a woman aged 18 to 35 with stable Graves' hyperthyroidism. Some clones in this sample may be carry-over from other donors' samples. Sequenced sample: peripheral blood. The CDR3 protein is CAWSAPKLQMQYF. The CDR3 DNA reads as TGTGCCTGGAGTGCCCCCAAGCTTCAGATGCAGTACTTC.